This T cell receptor (beta chain) was observed in a study of blood T cell repertoires in COVID-19. Background on the study: Some COVID-19 samples were acute and others convalescent; all came from the United States, Italy and Spain.

This clone was recorded a few times. After removal of 3 bases from V and 6 bases from J, the junction contained 4 bases not matched to a gene. The CDR3 loop spans 14 amino acids. Germline values: CDR1 SNHLY, CDR2 FYNNEI. Profiling relied on immunoSEQ multiplex PCR, and the TCRdb table lists in-frame clones only, not all of them. Of about 440,000 clones listed, 80% to 90% were seen once; the top ten hold 4% to 5.5%. The clonotype comes from a woman aged 25 to 45 with acute or convalescent COVID-19. V and J are TRBV2 and TRBJ1-5; 8 bases line up with TRBD1. Sequenced input: peripheral blood. The CDR3 protein is CASSEQGAAQPQHF. CDR3 DNA: TGTGCCAGCAGTGAGCAGGGGGCCGCTCAGCCCCAGCATTTT.